This T cell receptor beta chain appears in the sequencing data of a study of beta chain features in type 1 diabetes. What was sequenced were expressed TCRB transcripts, since all of the isolated RNA had been reverse transcribed. Data came from immunoSEQ multiplex PCR; TCRdb stores just in-frame clones and leaves some out. The repertoire has approximately 300,000 clones, 8% to 13% of them found once; the top ten carry around 0.015%. The sample holds a few counts of this clone. This CDR3 spans 15 amino acids. Germline V gene data show CDR1 as MNHEY and CDR2 as SVGAGI. The V gene lost 6 bases and the J gene lost 2 bases, with 11 bases spanning the gap.

The gene calls are TRBV6-5 and TRBJ2-6; weak D call: TRBD1 (6 bases). The sequence was obtained from a woman aged 30 to 39 in good health. Sequencing used naive CD4+ T cells from blood. Here the CDR3 DNA reads TGTGCCAGCAGACATAGACAGGCTGGGGCCAACGTCCTGACTTTC. Amino acids: CASRHRQAGANVLTF.